This T cell receptor (beta chain) was captured by sequencing in a study of T cells in Graves' hyperthyroidism and ophthalmopathy. Comments on this clonotype: A much larger clone differs from this one at a single base, so this may be a read error.

RNA transcripts served as the template for amplifying TCR beta CDR3 regions. An initial round of RT-PCR targeting the TCR CDR3 relied on the HTBI primer set. TCRdb redid the calling of the multiplex PCR reads with MiXCR, one entry per CDR3 protein. The repertoire holds a few hundred thousand distinct CDR3 sequences, with just over 45% as singletons. The CDR3 is 15 amino acids. Germline V gene sequence: CDR1 SGDLS, CDR2 YYNGEE. With 3 bases clipped from V and 3 bases from J, the junction kept 4 bases outside the gene matches. Newly diagnosed hyperthyroidism, duration under 2 months, in patients aged 18 to 65.

The TCR sequence derives from a woman aged 18-29 years with Graves' hyperthyroidism. The sequenced sample consisted of peripheral blood or thyroid tissue (not recorded which). The chain joins TRBV9 to TRBJ1-4, with 8 bases matching TRBD1. The CDR3 DNA reads as TGTGCCAGCAGCGAACAGGGGGGCCCTAATGAAAAACTGTTTTTT. Amino acid sequence: CASSEQGGPNEKLFF.